The 5 T cell receptor beta chains below come from one sample, sequenced in a study of T cells in Graves' hyperthyroidism and ophthalmopathy. Template material for amplifying TCR beta CDR3 regions consisted of RNA transcripts. Researchers ran a first-round RT-PCR on the TCR CDR3 using the HTBI primer set. TCRdb re-called the multiplex PCR reads with MiXCR, one entry per CDR3 protein. The data show roughly 500,000 distinct CDR3 sequences, with approximately 15% seen just once and more than 5% held by the top ten. Input material: blood. Receptors originate from a woman aged 30 to 39 with Graves' hyperthyroidism that later progressed to Graves' ophthalmopathy.

In its sample, this clonotype was seen a few times. V is TRBV12-5 and J is TRBJ1-1; possible D gene TRBD1, 5 bases. V was trimmed by 6 bases and J by 10 bases, leaving 18 bases between them. In germline, CDR1 is LGHNT, CDR2 FRNRAP. The CDR3 has 13 residues. The CDR3 region has the DNA TGTGCTAGTGGACAGGCGGCGGGATCCCGAGCTTTCTTT. Translated, it gives CASGQAAGSRAFF.

J is TRBJ1-2 and V is TRBV20-1, with a possible D match to TRBD1 (6 bases). The CDR3 extends over 14 amino acids. Germline V CDR1 and CDR2: DFQATT, SNEGSKA (reference sequence). Trimming shortened V by 5 bases and J by 8 bases, and 21 bases separated the two germline ends. The CDR3 DNA follows: TGCAGTGCTGACCTCGGGAGGGGGATTGGAGGCTACACCTTC. Translation: CSADLGRGIGGYTF.

This clonotype has a count of ten or more. The V gene is TRBV15, the J gene TRBJ2-5; weak D call: TRBD2 (5 bases). CDR1 and CDR2 (germline): LNHNV, YYDKDF (reference sequence). Trimming took off 1 base at V and 0 bases at J, with 9 bases between the two ends. The CDR3 totals 15 residues. CDR3 sequence (DNA): TGTGCCACCAGCAGAGTAGGAGCGGACCAAGAGACCCAGTACTTC. It translates to CATSRVGADQETQYF. The full variable domain, with the rest looked up from reference TRBV15 and TRBJ2-5, is DAMVIQNPRYQVTQFGKPVTLSCSQTLNHNVMYWYQQKSSQAPKLLFHYYDKDFNNEADTPDNFQSRRPNTSFCFLDIRSPGLGDTAMYLCATSRVGADQETQYFGPGTRLLVL.

There are many counts of this clonotype. The V and J genes are TRBV27 and TRBJ2-1, with a possible D match to TRBD2 (5 bases). The CDR3 runs to 12 residues. Germline CDR1 is MNHEY and CDR2 is SMNVEV (reference sequence). The CDR3 protein is CTTGSTYNEQFF. CDR3 nucleotides: TGTACTACGGGGAGCACCTACAATGAGCAGTTCTTC.

V usage is TRBV19 and J usage is TRBJ1-4, with a possible D match to TRBD1 (5 bases). The CDR3 totals 15 residues. Germline CDR1 LNHDA, CDR2 SQIVND (reference sequence). Between the trimmed V and J ends, which lost 7 bases and 8 bases, there was a span of 20 bases. The CDR3 reads CASTQMGQAREKLFF. CDR3 coding DNA: TGTGCCAGTACCCAAATGGGGCAGGCCCGGGAAAAACTGTTTTTT. The whole variable domain, remainder taken from reference TRBV19 and TRBJ1-4, is DGGITQSPKYLFRKEGQNVTLSCEQNLNHDAMYWYRQDPGQGLRLIYYSQIVNDFQKGDIAEGYSVSREKKESFPLTVTSAQKNPTAFYLCASTQMGQAREKLFFGSGTQLSVL.